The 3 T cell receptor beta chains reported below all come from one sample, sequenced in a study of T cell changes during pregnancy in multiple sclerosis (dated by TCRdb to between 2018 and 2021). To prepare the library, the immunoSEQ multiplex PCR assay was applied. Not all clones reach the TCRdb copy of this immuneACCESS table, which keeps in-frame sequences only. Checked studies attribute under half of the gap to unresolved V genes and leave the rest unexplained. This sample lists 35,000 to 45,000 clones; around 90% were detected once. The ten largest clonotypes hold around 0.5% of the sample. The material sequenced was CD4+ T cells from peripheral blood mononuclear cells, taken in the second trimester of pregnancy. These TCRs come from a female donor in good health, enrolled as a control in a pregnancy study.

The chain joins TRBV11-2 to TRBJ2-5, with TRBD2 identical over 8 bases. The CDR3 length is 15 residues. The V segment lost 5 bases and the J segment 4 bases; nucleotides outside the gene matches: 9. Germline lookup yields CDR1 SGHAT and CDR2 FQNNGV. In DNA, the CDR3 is TGTGCCAGCAGCCTAAGGGGGACTAGGACAGAGACCCAGTACTTC. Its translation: CASSLRGTRTETQYF.

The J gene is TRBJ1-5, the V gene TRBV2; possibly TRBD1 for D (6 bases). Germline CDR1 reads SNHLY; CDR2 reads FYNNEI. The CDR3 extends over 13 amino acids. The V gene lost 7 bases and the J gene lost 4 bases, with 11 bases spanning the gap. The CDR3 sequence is CASNRVKNQPQHF. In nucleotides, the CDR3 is TGTGCCAGCAACAGGGTTAAAAATCAGCCCCAGCATTTT.

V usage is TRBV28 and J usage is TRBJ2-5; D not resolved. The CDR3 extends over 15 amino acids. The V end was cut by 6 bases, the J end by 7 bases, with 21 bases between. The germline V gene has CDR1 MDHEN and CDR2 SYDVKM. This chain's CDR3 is CASSKASVFGVTQYF. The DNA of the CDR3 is TGTGCCAGCAGCAAAGCGTCGGTATTTGGTGTGACCCAGTACTTC.